This T cell receptor (beta chain) was sequenced for a study of T-cell reconstitution after alpha-beta-depleted transplantation in children. Construction of the TCRbeta library involved unique molecular identifiers. TCRdb independently ran MiXCR on the PCR reads; one entry per CDR3 protein. The sample has about 610,000 distinct CDR3 sequences; 10% to 13% are singletons. The CDR3 extends over 13 amino acids. Deletions cut 6 bases from V and 2 bases from J, with 12 bases between. CDR1 and CDR2 (germline): DFQATT, SNEGSKA (reference sequence). This clonotype has at least ten counts. Sequencing was performed on PBMCs from the stem cell graft donor, taken from the stem cell graft. This chain links TRBV20-1 with TRBJ2-3, with a possible D match to TRBD2 (5 bases). This receptor was identified in a human donor who donated a stem cell graft to a child with acute myeloid leukemia. DNA for the CDR3: TGCAGTGCCGGGGTCCAAAACACAGATACGCAGTATTTT. Translation gives CSAGVQNTDTQYF.